This T cell receptor (beta chain) was profiled in a study of OX40 agonist ivuxolimab in advanced cancers. Study information: Patients received ivuxolimab, an intravenous treatment, every 2 weeks at 0.01 to 10 mg/kg. The diagnoses of dose-escalation patients were hepatocellular carcinoma, melanoma, renal cell or head and neck cancer. General study findings and limits: At 0.1 to 3.0 mg/kg, CD4+ and CD8+ blood T cells expanded clonally by week 6.

As concerns this clone: The antigen remains unidentified.

Only in-frame clones appear in the TCRdb table, and some are missing; sequencing was by immunoSEQ multiplex PCR. Seen here are about 17,000 clones, around 73% observed once, and the top ten hold approximately 25%. This receptor was identified in an adult with an advanced solid tumor such as melanoma, head and neck, liver or kidney cancer. The input for sequencing was CD4+ or CD8+ T cells sorted from blood, taken in a trial of the OX40 agonist ivuxolimab.

The CDR3 coding sequence is TGTGCCAGCTCATCGGCGGGAGGCGTGGGGGAGACCCAGTACTTC. Translated, it gives CASSSAGGVGETQYF. This chain connects TRBV18 to TRBJ2-5, with 8 bases aligning to TRBD2. There are 15 residues in the CDR3. Germline V gene sequence: CDR1 KGHSH, CDR2 LQKENI. Trimming removed 5 bases from V and 5 bases from J; junction bases left unmatched: 10.